This TCR beta chain was obtained from a study of cytomegalovirus exposure and HLA in healthy donors. It was healthy bone marrow donors who served as donors. The CDR3 is 16 residues long. In germline, CDR1 is SGHRS, CDR2 YFSETQ. Germline trimming cut 5 bases from V and 3 bases from J; bases unmatched to any gene: 9. The PCR was carried out with 60 Vbeta primers and 13 Jbeta primers. Clones were sequenced by immunoSEQ multiplex PCR, and TCRdb holds only the in-frame ones, with some missing. The sample consists of about 110,000 clones, around four fifths of them appearing once. The chain joins TRBV5-1 to TRBJ2-3; 10 bases are shared with TRBD2. The source is a woman aged 55-69 years in good health and CMV-seropositive. The sample was PBMCs. The CDR3 DNA reads TGCGCCAGCAGATCCCGAGCGGGGGGGATGACAGATACGCAGTATTTT. Translated: CASRSRAGGMTDTQYF.